This T cell receptor beta chain appears in the sequencing data of a study of blood T cells in healthy people across ages. A second PCR of 7 to 11 cycles used a sample-barcoded 5' primer and a J-beta primer mix. All samples yielded 3 million or more CDR3-containing paired-end reads. TCRdb re-called the 5' RACE reads through MiXCR, storing one row per CDR3 protein. Of about 580,000 distinct CDR3 sequences in the sample, 40% to 55% were seen once. General observations from the study: Diversity of TCR beta per million T cells declined in a roughly linear way with age.

Ranging in age from roughly 6 to 100, the donors were healthy Caucasian individuals from Russia. Germline CDR1 and CDR2: KGHSH and LQKENI. The CDR3 has 15 residues. V was clipped by 4 bases and J by 0 bases, with 11 bases between them. Comments on this clonotype: Its target is not known.

Material: blood. The V and J genes are TRBV18 and TRBJ2-3, with D tentatively TRBD2 (5 bases). This TCR was recovered from a man older than 75 in good health. The CDR3 DNA follows: TGTGCCAGCTCACAGGGAGCGGCTAGCACAGATACGCAGTATTTT. Translated: CASSQGAASTDTQYF.